The 24 T cell receptor delta chains below all came from one sample that was sequenced in a study of gamma-delta T cells after stem cell transplantation. TCRdb reanalysed the RT-PCR reads via CATT. The data contain several thousand delta-chain clones, more than 15% of them singletons. The sample was gamma-delta T cells. The receptors were sampled from a human donor. It is not recorded whose cells these are; they may come from a transplant donor.

The CDR3 loop is CASSLQGNWGGDSDKLIF. The CDR3 DNA reads as TGTGCCTCCTCACTACAGGGTAACTGGGGGGGGGATTCCGATAAACTCATCTTT. This chain connects TRDV3 to TRDJ1; 8 positions match TRDD3. Trimming removed 4 bases from V and 3 bases from J; junction bases left unmatched: 22. Germline CDR1 is TVYSNPD and CDR2 is GDNSRS (reference sequence). CDR3 length: 18 amino acids.

The V gene is TRDV3, the J gene TRDJ1, with 13 bases lining up with TRDD3. Germline matching of the DNA provided the J gene here, since TCRdb leaves it blank. The CDR3 is made up of 25 amino acids. Germline CDR1 and CDR2: TVYSNPD and GDNSRS (reference sequence). Unmatched junction bases numbered 33, after V lost 2 bases and J lost 0 bases. In nucleotides, the CDR3 is TGTGCCTTTGTCGGCCATATACTGGGGGATACGCGATGCCAGACTAGGGGATTTTACACCGATAAACTCATCTTT. Protein product: CAFVGHILGDTRCQTRGFYTDKLIF.

The J gene is TRDJ1, the V gene TRDV3, with unresolved D. The V end was cut by 5 bases, the J end by 1 base, with 11 bases between. This CDR3 is 12 amino acids long. Germline CDR1 TVYSNPD, CDR2 GDNSRS (reference sequence). CDR3 nucleotide sequence: TGTGCCGAAGGATGCCCCACCGATAAACTCATCTTT. Residues: CAEGCPTDKLIF.

V gene TRDV3 combines with J gene TRDJ1, with D perhaps matching TRDD2 (6 bases). Since TCRdb gives no J gene, matching the DNA to germline was used here to assign it. The length of the CDR3 is 20 residues. Per germline, CDR1 TVYSNPD and CDR2 GDNSRS (reference sequence). V was clipped by 4 bases and J by 0 bases, with 33 bases between them. The CDR3 coding sequence is TGTGCCTCCAGGGCTTCCTCAACACGGGAGGCGTCGGGGTACACCGATAAACTCATCTTT. Protein: CASRASSTREASGYTDKLIF.

A remark on this clone: A much larger clone lies one base from this, so it may be a read error. The chain combines TRDV3 with TRDJ2; 11 bases match TRDD3. The CDR3 totals 16 residues. CDR1 TVYSNPD and CDR2 GDNSRS come from the germline V gene (reference sequence). V lost 4 bases and J lost 4; bases outside the gene matches: 11. Written as DNA, the CDR3 is TGTGCCTCCCGATACTGGGGGATAGCTTCGACAGCACAACTCTTCTTT. Translating gives CASRYWGIASTAQLFF.

Comment on this clone: TCRdb has a much larger clone's protein, which differs at residues 10 and 14 from the translation of this DNA, likely because of a read error; what is shown is the protein translated from the DNA. This chain joins TRDV2 and TRDJ3; 7 bases map to TRDD3. The CDR3 extends over 17 amino acids. CDR1 is GEAIGNYY, CDR2 EKD, per germline. The CDR3 DNA is TGTGCCTGTGACACCTGGGGGAGCTCCTTGGACACCCGACATATGTTTTTC. Protein sequence: CACDTWGSSLDTRHMFF.

This clone was counted a few times. The rearrangement links TRDV1 to TRDJ1; 9 bases are a match to TRDD3. The length of the CDR3 is 18 residues. Germline V gene lookup returns CDR1 TSWWSYY and CDR2 QGS. The V and J ends lost 0 bases and 1 base, in that order; junction bases with no gene match: 9. The CDR3 is CALGELMGIRDPTDKLIF. Here the CDR3 DNA reads TGTGCTCTTGGGGAACTTATGGGGATACGGGACCCCACCGATAAACTCATCTTT.

This clone is labeled as large. This sample also contains other DNA sequences that code for the same CDR3. The chain couples TRDV2 to TRDJ2; 9 nucleotides line up with TRDD3. Germline V gene sequence: CDR1 GEAIGNYY, CDR2 EKD. V trimming: 0 bases; J trimming: 0 bases; junction bases outside the gene matches: 4. The CDR3 consists of 17 residues. The CDR3 reads CACDTGYWGTLTAQLFF. DNA of the CDR3: TGTGCCTGTGACACCGGATACTGGGGGACTTTGACAGCACAACTCTTCTTT.

The chain employs TRDV3 and TRDJ1; 8 bases line up with TRDD3. Looked up from germline, CDR1 is TVYSNPD and CDR2 is GDNSRS (reference sequence). Trimming at V came to 0 bases and at J to 4 bases, leaving 22 bases not matched to a gene. The CDR3 is 19 amino acids. The CDR3 sequence is CAFSRSYSLNWGPLDKLIF. CDR3 DNA sequence: TGTGCCTTTAGTCGGTCCTACTCGCTGAACTGGGGGCCCCTCGATAAACTCATCTTT.

The assigned J gene is TRDJ3, but the V gene is uncalled; the D call of TRDD3 is as the table states it, not checked on the DNA. This CDR3 is 20 amino acids long. CDR3 sequence: CACDTALGDNSSCDTRPMFF. The CDR3 DNA sequence: TGTGCCTGTGACACGGCACTGGGGGATAACAGCTCCTGTGACACCCGCCCGATGTTTTTC.

About this clone: Given a much more abundant clone one base away, this may be a read error. The same CDR3 arises from other DNA sequences in this sample as well. Here the CDR3 reads CALGESGLSAQLFF. The CDR3 DNA is TGTGCTCTTGGGGAGTCCGGACTGTCAGCACAACTCTTCTTT. This chain joins TRDV1 and TRDJ2; D is undetermined. CDR3 length: 14 amino acids. Trimming cost V 3 bases and J 6 bases, with 11 bases left between them. Germline V CDR1 and CDR2: TSWWSYY, QGS.

The chain has TRDV1 and TRDJ1; 9 nucleotides line up with TRDD2. The germline V gene encodes CDR1 TSWWSYY and CDR2 QGS. The CDR3 totals 21 residues. V shed 5 bases and J 4 bases; nucleotides not matched to a gene: 26. As DNA, the CDR3 is TGTGCTCTTGGGATCGGGCCTTCCTACGTACTGGGAGCCGGGGGAAGCGATAAACTCATCTTT. This translates into CALGIGPSYVLGAGGSDKLIF.

This sequence joins TRDV1 and TRDJ1; 9 nucleotides match TRDD3. TCRdb offers no J gene call, so here the DNA was matched to germline to obtain one. Germline V gene sequence: CDR1 TSWWSYY, CDR2 QGS. V shed 2 bases, J shed 2 bases, and the junction held 18 bases outside the gene matches. The CDR3 covers 20 residues. The CDR3 sequence: CALGEAFQINWGTRTDKLIF. The CDR3 nucleotides are TGTGCTCTTGGGGAAGCCTTCCAGATAAACTGGGGGACTAGGACCGATAAACTCATCTTT.

This clone turned up a few times. This could be a read error, since a much larger clone is one nucleotide away. Other DNA sequences from this sample encode an identical CDR3 as well. V is TRDV2 and J is TRDJ2, with D possibly TRDD3 on 6 matching bases. Germline CDR1 and CDR2: GEAIGNYY and EKD. The CDR3 length is 16 residues. Between the trimmed V and J ends, which lost 4 bases and 3 bases, there was a span of 17 bases. In nucleotides, the CDR3 is TGTGCCTGTGATACCGGGAGGGGGACCCTGACAGCACAACTCTTCTTT. Protein sequence: CACDTGRGTLTAQLFF.

This clone has only a few counts. The gene calls are TRDV2 and TRDJ3; 8 nucleotides agree with TRDD3. This CDR3 has 19 residues. CDR1 and CDR2 from the germline V gene are GEAIGNYY and EKD. V shed 1 base and J 0 bases; nucleotides not matched to a gene: 7. The chain's CDR3 is CACDTGLGAPSWDTRQMFF. CDR3 bases: TGTGCCTGTGACACGGGACTGGGGGCCCCCTCCTGGGACACCCGACAGATGTTTTTC.

The rearrangement uses TRDV1 and TRDJ2, with D hard to call. The CDR3 sequence is 17 residues long. With 2 bases removed from V and 1 base from J, the gap between germline ends came to 14 bases. CDR1 is TSWWSYY and CDR2 is QGS in the germline V gene. The CDR3 region is CALGESGSKGLTAQLFF. CDR3 DNA: TGTGCTCTTGGGGAAAGCGGATCTAAGGGTTTGACAGCACAACTCTTCTTT.

This clone has more than one count but fewer than ten. The gene calls are TRDV1 and TRDJ1; the match to TRDD3 covers 7 bases. The ends lost 5 bases at V and 2 bases at J; junction bases unmatched: 8. CDR1 and CDR2 (germline): TSWWSYY, QGS. CDR3 length equals 15 residues. The CDR3 region is CALGKPPGDTDKLIF. CDR3 sequence (DNA): TGTGCTCTTGGGAAACCTCCGGGGGATACCGATAAACTCATCTTT.

The V gene is TRDV1, the J gene TRDJ2; 11 bases fit TRDD3. No J gene was available from TCRdb, and it was assigned here by a germline match of the DNA. The CDR3 extends over 21 amino acids. The trim removed 0 bases at V and 0 bases at J, leaving 12 bases unmatched. Germline V gives CDR1 TSWWSYY, CDR2 QGS. The CDR3 nucleotides are TGTGCTCTTGGGGAACTCCCTTCCTACGTACTGGGGGATACTTTGACAGCACAACTCTTCTTT. Protein sequence: CALGELPSYVLGDTLTAQLFF.

For the CDR3, the DNA is TGTGCCTCCTACTTACGGTACTGGGGGAGACGCAGTGAAGGCGATAAACTCATCTTT. Translated: CASYLRYWGRRSEGDKLIF. The chain joins TRDV3 to TRDJ1; 9 bases agree with TRDD3. No J gene is reported in TCRdb; it was inferred here by comparing the DNA with germline. V shed 4 bases, J shed 4 bases, and the junction held 25 bases outside the gene matches. The CDR3 sequence is 19 residues long. The V gene's germline CDR1 is TVYSNPD and CDR2 GDNSRS (reference sequence).

This clone occurred a few times. A much larger clone differs from this one at a single base, so this may be a read error. The chain uses TRDV2 and TRDJ2; 9 bases line up with TRDD3. Trimming took 2 bases from V and 6 from J; bases not matched to a gene: 3. The CDR3 loop spans 14 amino acids. Germline lookup yields CDR1 GEAIGNYY and CDR2 EKD. This CDR3 reads CACDKLGEPAQLFF. CDR3 DNA sequence: TGTGCCTGTGACAAACTGGGGGAGCCAGCACAACTCTTCTTT.

In this sample, this clone turned up a few times. A much larger clone differs from this one at a single base, so this may be a read error. This chain joins TRDV2 and TRDJ1, with 7 bases fitting TRDD3. The J gene, not given by TCRdb, was assigned here from a germline match of the nucleotide sequence. The CDR3 contains 18 residues. Germline V CDR1 and CDR2: GEAIGNYY, EKD. J lost 0 bases, V lost 0 bases, and 12 bases had no gene match. The CDR3 sequence is CACDTRVWGSPYTDKLIF. The CDR3 DNA reads as TGTGCCTGTGACACCAGGGTCTGGGGGTCCCCGTACACCGATAAACTCATCTTT.

By share, this clone counts as medium-sized. The CDR3 DNA reads as TGTGCCTGTGACCCGTTAAGGGGGTCAAGCTCCTGGGACACCCGACAGATGTTTTTC. Its protein is CACDPLRGSSSWDTRQMFF. The gene calls are TRDV2 and TRDJ3, with TRDD3 as a possible D gene (5 bases). CDR3 length: 19 residues. Deletions cut 3 bases from V and 0 bases from J, with 17 bases between. Germline V gene lookup returns CDR1 GEAIGNYY and CDR2 EKD.

CDR3 protein: CALGEPHDGRDTDKLIF. The CDR3 DNA sequence: TGTGCTCTTGGGGAACCCCATGACGGTAGGGACACCGATAAACTCATCTTT. The V call is TRDV1, the J call TRDJ1, with D uncertain. Trimming left V 1 base short and J 0 bases short, with 15 bases between. From germline, CDR1 is TSWWSYY and CDR2 QGS. The CDR3 loop spans 17 amino acids.

J is TRDJ3 and V is TRDV1; 8 bases line up with TRDD3. J lost 0 bases, V lost 1 base, and 20 bases had no gene match. There are 24 residues in the CDR3. CDR1 is TSWWSYY and CDR2 is QGS in the germline V gene. CDR3 loop: CALGEPARARTGGHSSWDTRQMFF. The CDR3 nucleotides read TGTGCTCTTGGGGAACCAGCAAGGGCCCGTACTGGGGGCCATAGCTCCTGGGACACCCGACAGATGTTTTTC.